In its sample, the clone carrying this TCR beta chain was seen many times. The target antigen is unknown. Germline V gene lookup returns CDR1 MGHDK and CDR2 SYGVNS. Trimming removed 4 bases from V and 5 bases from J; junction bases left unmatched: 9. This CDR3 is built from 16 residues. This entry is derived from a study of blood T cells in healthy people across ages. Individuals who donated were healthy Caucasians from Russia aged roughly 6 to 95. Findings of the study overall: Any changes in expanded clonotypes were possibly confounded, as donor CMV status remained unknown.

A second PCR, run for roughly 7 to 12 cycles, used a sample-barcoded 5' primer plus a J-beta primer mix. TCRdb used MiXCR to reprocess the 5' RACE reads, holding one entry per CDR3 protein. The sample yields a few hundred thousand distinct CDR3 sequences, less than 30% seen once. The TCR sequence derives from a woman in her 70s in good health. The V and J genes are TRBV25-1 and TRBJ2-5; 11 bases align to TRBD2. The source material was blood. The CDR3 protein is CASSGISGRALETQYF. The CDR3 DNA follows: TGTGCCAGCAGTGGGATTAGCGGGAGGGCCCTGGAGACCCAGTACTTC.